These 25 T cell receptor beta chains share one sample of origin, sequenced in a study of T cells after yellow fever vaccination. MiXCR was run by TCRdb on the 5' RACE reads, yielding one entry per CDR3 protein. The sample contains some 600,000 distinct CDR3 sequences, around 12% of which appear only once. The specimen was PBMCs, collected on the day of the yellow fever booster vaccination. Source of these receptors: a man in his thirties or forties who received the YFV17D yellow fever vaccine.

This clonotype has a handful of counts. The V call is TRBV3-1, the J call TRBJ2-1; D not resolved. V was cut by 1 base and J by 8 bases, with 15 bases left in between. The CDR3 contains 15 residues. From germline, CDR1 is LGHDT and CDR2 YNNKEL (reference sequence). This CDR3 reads CASSQVSFLPDEQFF. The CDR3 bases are TGTGCCAGCAGCCAAGTTTCGTTTTTACCAGATGAGCAGTTCTTC.

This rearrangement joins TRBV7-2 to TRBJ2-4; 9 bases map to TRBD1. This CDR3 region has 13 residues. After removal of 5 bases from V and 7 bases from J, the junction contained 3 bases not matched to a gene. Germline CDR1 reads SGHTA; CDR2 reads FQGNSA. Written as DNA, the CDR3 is TGTGCCAGCAGCCCCGACAGGGGGAACATTCAGTACTTC. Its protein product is CASSPDRGNIQYF.

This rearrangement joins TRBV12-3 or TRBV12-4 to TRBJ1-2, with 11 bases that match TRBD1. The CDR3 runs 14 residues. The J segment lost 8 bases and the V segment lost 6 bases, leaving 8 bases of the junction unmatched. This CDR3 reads CASSPGTGGRGYTF. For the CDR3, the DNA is TGTGCCAGCAGCCCCGGGACAGGGGGAAGGGGCTACACCTTC.

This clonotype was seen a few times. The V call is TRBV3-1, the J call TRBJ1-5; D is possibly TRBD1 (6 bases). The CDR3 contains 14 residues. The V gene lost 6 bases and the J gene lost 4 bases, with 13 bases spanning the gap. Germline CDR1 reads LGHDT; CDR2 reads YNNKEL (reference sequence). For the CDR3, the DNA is TGTGCCAGCAGTGCCGGGACACCTAATCAGCCCCAGCATTTT. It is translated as CASSAGTPNQPQHF.

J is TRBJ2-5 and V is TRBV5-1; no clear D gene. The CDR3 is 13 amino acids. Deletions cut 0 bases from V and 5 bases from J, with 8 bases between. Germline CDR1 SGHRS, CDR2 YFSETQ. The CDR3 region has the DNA TGCGCCAGCAGCTTGGTCGCGGATGAGACCCAGTACTTC. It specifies CASSLVADETQYF.

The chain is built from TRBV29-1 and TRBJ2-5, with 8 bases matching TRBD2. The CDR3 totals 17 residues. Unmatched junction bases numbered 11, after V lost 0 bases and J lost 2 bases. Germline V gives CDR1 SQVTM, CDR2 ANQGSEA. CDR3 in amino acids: CSVEDGSSGSWQETQYF. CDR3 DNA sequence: TGCAGCGTTGAAGACGGGTCGAGCGGGAGTTGGCAAGAGACCCAGTACTTC.

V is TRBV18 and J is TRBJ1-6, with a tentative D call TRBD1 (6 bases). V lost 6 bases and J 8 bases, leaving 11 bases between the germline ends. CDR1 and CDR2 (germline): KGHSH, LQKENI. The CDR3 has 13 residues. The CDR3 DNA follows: TGTGCCAGCTCCCCAGGGGATCATTCACCCCTCCACTTT. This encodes CASSPGDHSPLHF.

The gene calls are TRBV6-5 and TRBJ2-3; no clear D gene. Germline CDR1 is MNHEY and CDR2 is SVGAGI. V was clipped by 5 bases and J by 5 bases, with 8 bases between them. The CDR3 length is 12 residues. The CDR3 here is CASSSTRDTQYF. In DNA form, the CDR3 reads TGTGCCAGCAGTAGTACACGAGATACGCAGTATTTT.

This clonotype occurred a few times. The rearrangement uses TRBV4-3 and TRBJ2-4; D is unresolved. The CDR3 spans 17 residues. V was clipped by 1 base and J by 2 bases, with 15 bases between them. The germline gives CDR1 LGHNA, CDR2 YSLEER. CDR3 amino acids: CASSQGLLWGTKNIQYF. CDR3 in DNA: TGCGCCAGCAGCCAAGGGTTGCTTTGGGGTACCAAAAACATTCAGTACTTC.

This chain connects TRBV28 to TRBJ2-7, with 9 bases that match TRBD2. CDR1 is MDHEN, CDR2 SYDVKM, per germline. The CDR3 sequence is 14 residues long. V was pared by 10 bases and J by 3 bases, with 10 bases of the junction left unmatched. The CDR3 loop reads CATCYSGRSYEQYF. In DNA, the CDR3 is TGTGCCACCTGCTATAGCGGGAGAAGCTACGAGCAGTACTTC.

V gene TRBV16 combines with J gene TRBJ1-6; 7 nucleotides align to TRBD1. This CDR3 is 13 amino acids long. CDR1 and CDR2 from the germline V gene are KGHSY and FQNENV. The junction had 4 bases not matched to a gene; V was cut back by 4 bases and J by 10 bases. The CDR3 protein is CASSRTGVSPLHF. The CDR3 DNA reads TGTGCCAGCAGCCGCACAGGGGTCTCACCCCTCCACTTT.

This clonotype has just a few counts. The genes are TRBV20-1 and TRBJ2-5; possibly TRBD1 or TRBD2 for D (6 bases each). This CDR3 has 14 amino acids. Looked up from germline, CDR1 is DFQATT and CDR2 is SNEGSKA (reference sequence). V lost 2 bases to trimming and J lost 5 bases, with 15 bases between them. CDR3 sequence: CSARPPTGRETQYF. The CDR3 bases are TGCAGTGCTAGACCCCCAACAGGGAGGGAGACCCAGTACTTC.

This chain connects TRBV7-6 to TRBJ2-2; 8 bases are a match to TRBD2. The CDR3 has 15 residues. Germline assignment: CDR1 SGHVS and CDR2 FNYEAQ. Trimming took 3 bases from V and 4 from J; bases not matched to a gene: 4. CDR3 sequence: CASSLPGGSTGELFF. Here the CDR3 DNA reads TGTGCCAGCAGCTTGCCGGGAGGGAGCACCGGGGAGCTGTTTTTT.

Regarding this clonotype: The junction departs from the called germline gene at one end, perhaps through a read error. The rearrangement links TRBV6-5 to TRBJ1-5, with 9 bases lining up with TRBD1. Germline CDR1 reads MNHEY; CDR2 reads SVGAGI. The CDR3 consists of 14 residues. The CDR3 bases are TGTGCCAGCAGTTATGGACAGGGGAGTCAGCCCCAGCATTTC. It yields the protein CASSYGQGSQPQHF.

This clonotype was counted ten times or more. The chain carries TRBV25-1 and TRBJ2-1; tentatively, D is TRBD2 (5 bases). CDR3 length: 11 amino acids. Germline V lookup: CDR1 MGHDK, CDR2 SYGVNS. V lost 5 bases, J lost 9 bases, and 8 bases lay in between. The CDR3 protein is CASSPGIEQFF. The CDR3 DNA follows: TGTGCCAGCAGTCCGGGGATTGAGCAGTTCTTC.

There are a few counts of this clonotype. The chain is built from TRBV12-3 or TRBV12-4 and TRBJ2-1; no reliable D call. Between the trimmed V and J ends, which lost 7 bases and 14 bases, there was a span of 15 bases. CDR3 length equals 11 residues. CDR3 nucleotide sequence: TGTGCCAGCACCAAAAGTATAGAAGAGTTCTTC. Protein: CASTKSIEEFF.

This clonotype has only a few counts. The CDR3 is CASSQAGHSTDTQYF. CDR3 DNA: TGTGCCAGCAGCCAAGCGGGACATAGCACAGATACGCAGTATTTT. The chain uses TRBV14 and TRBJ2-3; D may be TRBD1 (6 bases). This CDR3 is built from 15 residues. The V end was cut by 1 base, the J end by 0 bases, with 8 bases between. Germline CDR1 and CDR2: SGHDN and FVKESK.

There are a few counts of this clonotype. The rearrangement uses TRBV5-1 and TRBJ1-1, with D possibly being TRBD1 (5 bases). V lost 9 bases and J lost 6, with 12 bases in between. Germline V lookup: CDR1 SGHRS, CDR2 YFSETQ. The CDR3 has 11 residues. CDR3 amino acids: CATSGGAEAFF. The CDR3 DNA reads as TGCGCCACCTCTGGGGGGGCTGAAGCTTTCTTT.

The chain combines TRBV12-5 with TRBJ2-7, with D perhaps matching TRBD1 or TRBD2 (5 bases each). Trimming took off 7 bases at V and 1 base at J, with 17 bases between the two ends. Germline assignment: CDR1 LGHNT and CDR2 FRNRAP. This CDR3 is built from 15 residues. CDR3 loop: CASVLMGEVSYEQYF. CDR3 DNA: TGTGCTAGTGTTCTCATGGGGGAAGTGTCCTACGAGCAGTACTTC.

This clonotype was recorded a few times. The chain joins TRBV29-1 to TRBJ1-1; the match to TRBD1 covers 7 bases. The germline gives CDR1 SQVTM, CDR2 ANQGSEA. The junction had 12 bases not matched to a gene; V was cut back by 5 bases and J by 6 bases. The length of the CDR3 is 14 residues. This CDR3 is CSVRPGTVYSEAFF. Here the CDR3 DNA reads TGCAGCGTTAGACCCGGGACAGTTTACTCTGAAGCTTTCTTT.

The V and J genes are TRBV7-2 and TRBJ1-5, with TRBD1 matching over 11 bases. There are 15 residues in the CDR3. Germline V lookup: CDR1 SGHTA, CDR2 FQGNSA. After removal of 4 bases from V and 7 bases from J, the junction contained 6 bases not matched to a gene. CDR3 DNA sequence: TGTGCCAGCAGCTCGGACAGGGGGCCTCGGCAGCCCCAGCATTTT. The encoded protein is CASSSDRGPRQPQHF. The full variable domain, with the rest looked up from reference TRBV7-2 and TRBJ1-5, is GAGVSQSPSNKVTEKGKDVELRCDPISGHTALYWYRQSLGQGLEFLIYFQGNSAPDKSGLPSDRFSAERTGGSVSTLTIQRTQQEDSAVYLCASSSDRGPRQPQHFGDGTRLSIL.

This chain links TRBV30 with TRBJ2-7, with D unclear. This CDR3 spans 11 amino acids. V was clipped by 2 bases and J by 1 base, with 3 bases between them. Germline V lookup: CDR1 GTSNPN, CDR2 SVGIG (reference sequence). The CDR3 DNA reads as TGTGCCTGGAGTCGTTCCTACGAGCAGTACTTC. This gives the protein CAWSRSYEQYF.

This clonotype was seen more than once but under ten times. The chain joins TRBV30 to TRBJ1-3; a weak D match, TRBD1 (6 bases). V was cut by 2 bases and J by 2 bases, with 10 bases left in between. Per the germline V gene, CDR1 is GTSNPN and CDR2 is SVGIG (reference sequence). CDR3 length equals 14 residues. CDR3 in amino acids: CAWSYGGPGNTIYF. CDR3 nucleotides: TGTGCCTGGAGTTACGGGGGCCCTGGAAACACCATATATTTT. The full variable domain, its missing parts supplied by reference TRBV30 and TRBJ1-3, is SQTIHQWPATLVQPVGSPLSLECTVEGTSNPNLYWYRQAAGRGLQLLFYSVGIGQISSEVPQNLSASRPQDRQFILSSKKLLLSDSGFYLCAWSYGGPGNTIYFGEGSWLTVV.

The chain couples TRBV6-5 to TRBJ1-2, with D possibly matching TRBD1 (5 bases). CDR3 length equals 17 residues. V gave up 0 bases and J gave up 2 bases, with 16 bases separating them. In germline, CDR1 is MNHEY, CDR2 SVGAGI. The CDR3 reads CASSYSKRGQSNYGYTF. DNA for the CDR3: TGTGCCAGCAGTTACTCGAAAAGGGGCCAGTCAAACTATGGCTACACCTTC.

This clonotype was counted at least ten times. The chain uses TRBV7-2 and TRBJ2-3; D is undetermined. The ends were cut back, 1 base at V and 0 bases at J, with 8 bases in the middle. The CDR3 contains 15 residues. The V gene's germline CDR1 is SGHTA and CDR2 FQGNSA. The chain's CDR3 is CASSLVGSSTDTQYF. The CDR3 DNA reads TGTGCCAGCAGCTTAGTAGGGTCTAGCACAGATACGCAGTATTTT.